A single sample gave rise to the 29 T cell receptor beta chains below, sequenced in a study of control samples from healthy donors and cancer patients. Measured with immunoSEQ multiplex PCR; TCRdb has only the in-frame clones, and not every one. In the table there are approximately 140,000 clones, approximately 93% of which are singletons. Sequencing input: blood. The source is a man between 18 and 35 years old in good health.

This rearrangement joins TRBV30 to TRBJ1-1, with D possibly TRBD1 on 6 matching bases. Germline CDR1 and CDR2: GTSNPN and SVGIG (reference sequence). This CDR3 has 12 amino acids. V lost 2 bases and J 9 bases, leaving 13 bases between the germline ends. As DNA, the CDR3 is TGTGCCTGGAGTCACGGACAGAGCAAAGCTTTCTTT. Residues: CAWSHGQSKAFF.

The rearrangement links TRBV3-1 (or the pseudogene TRBV3-2) to TRBJ1-2, with D uncertain. V was pared by 7 bases and J by 4 bases, with 22 bases between. The germline V gene has CDR1 LGHDT and CDR2 YNNKEL (reference sequence). This CDR3 is 16 amino acids long. Here the CDR3 DNA reads TGTGCCAGCACCCCTACCCCCACTCCAGGAGTCTATGGCTACACCTTC. Encoded protein: CASTPTPTPGVYGYTF.

V usage is TRBV11-3 and J usage is TRBJ2-3; 9 nucleotides match TRBD2. Germline-derived CDR1 and CDR2 are SGHNT and YENEEA. The V and J ends lost 3 bases and 0 bases, in that order; junction bases with no gene match: 7. This CDR3 is 17 amino acids long. In nucleotides, the CDR3 is TGTGCCAGCAGCTTGGGGGCTAGCGGGGAGAGCACAGATACGCAGTATTTT. Translation: CASSLGASGESTDTQYF.

The genes are TRBV12-3 or TRBV12-4 and TRBJ1-5; 10 nucleotides agree with TRBD1. The CDR3 has 12 residues. Trimming took 3 bases from V and 14 from J; bases not matched to a gene: 4. CDR3 in amino acids: CASSFQDRGEHF. The CDR3 region has the DNA TGTGCCAGCAGTTTCCAGGACAGGGGGGAGCATTTT.

CDR3 DNA: TGTGCCAGCTCACCAAGGGGATTCAGCACTGAAGCTTTCTTT. Translating gives CASSPRGFSTEAFF. V usage is TRBV18 and J usage is TRBJ1-1; D is possibly TRBD1 (5 bases). The CDR3 runs 14 residues. Trimming took 2 bases from V and 4 from J, leaving 11 bases between them. The germline CDR1 and CDR2 sequences are KGHSH and LQKENI.

The CDR3 sequence is CASSEGQNYGYTF. CDR3 DNA: TGTGCCAGCAGTGAGGGACAGAACTATGGCTACACCTTC. This chain links TRBV2 with TRBJ1-2, with TRBD1 matching over 7 bases. The CDR3 consists of 13 residues. The junction had 0 bases not matched to a gene; V was cut back by 3 bases and J by 2 bases. Per germline, CDR1 SNHLY and CDR2 FYNNEI. The full variable domain, completed using reference TRBV2 and TRBJ1-2, is EPEVTQTPSHQVTQMGQEVILRCVPISNHLYFYWYRQILGQKVEFLVSFYNNEISEKSEIFDDQFSVERPDGSNFTLKIRSTKLEDSAMYFCASSEGQNYGYTFGSGTRLTVV.

This rearrangement joins TRBV9 to TRBJ2-1; TRBD2 matches at 7 bases. This CDR3 contains 16 residues. Losses at the gene ends were 3 bases for V and 8 bases for J; bases not matched to a gene: 14. CDR1 SGDLS and CDR2 YYNGEE come from the germline V gene. The CDR3 nucleotides are TGTGCCAGCAGCGGACCCCAGCGGGATCAACGCTATGAGCAGTTCTTC. Translated: CASSGPQRDQRYEQFF.

This clone was detected only once. This sequence joins TRBV9 and TRBJ1-2, with 11 bases identical to TRBD1. The CDR3 has 13 amino acids. Germline CDR1 is SGDLS and CDR2 is YYNGEE. Unmatched junction bases numbered 4, after V lost 7 bases and J lost 5 bases. CDR3 bases: TGTGCCAGCGCCGGGACAGGGGGTTATGGCTACACCTTC. This gives the protein CASAGTGGYGYTF.

This chain uses TRBV25-1 with TRBJ2-1; TRBD2 aligns across 9 bases. The ends lost 7 bases at V and 1 base at J; junction bases unmatched: 5. This CDR3 spans 15 amino acids. The germline gives CDR1 MGHDK, CDR2 SYGVNS. The CDR3 protein is CASKLAGASYNEQFF. The CDR3 DNA reads TGTGCCAGCAAATTAGCGGGAGCGTCCTACAATGAGCAGTTCTTC.

The CDR3 region has the DNA TGTGCCAGCAGCTTAGTGAGCGGCTCCTACAATGAGCAGTTCTTC. It specifies CASSLVSGSYNEQFF. The J gene is TRBJ2-1, the V gene TRBV7-2; D perhaps matches TRBD2 (5 bases). V lost 1 base, J lost 0 bases, and 7 bases lay in between. Germline CDR1 and CDR2: SGHTA and FQGNSA. This CDR3 has 15 residues. Together with reference TRBV7-2 and TRBJ2-1, the CDR3 gives the full variable domain: GAGVSQSPSNKVTEKGKDVELRCDPISGHTALYWYRQSLGQGLEFLIYFQGNSAPDKSGLPSDRFSAERTGGSVSTLTIQRTQQEDSAVYLCASSLVSGSYNEQFFGPGTRLTVL.

The chain has TRBV6-5 and TRBJ1-2; D remains unclear. The length of the CDR3 is 13 residues. The V gene lost 2 bases and the J gene lost 7 bases, with 11 bases spanning the gap. Germline V CDR1 and CDR2: MNHEY, SVGAGI. The CDR3 DNA reads as TGTGCCAGCAGTTACGCGGGGATTCGTGGCTACACCTTC. This translates into CASSYAGIRGYTF.

The J gene is TRBJ2-1, the V gene TRBV7-9; 9 nucleotides agree with TRBD2. CDR3 length: 17 residues. V lost 5 bases and J lost 3; bases outside the gene matches: 11. The germline gives CDR1 SEHNR, CDR2 FQNEAQ (reference sequence). CDR3: CASSPRLTSGDYNEQFF. CDR3 sequence (DNA): TGTGCCAGCAGCCCCCGACTGACTAGCGGAGACTACAATGAGCAGTTCTTC.

The V and J genes are TRBV27 and TRBJ2-1, with 9 bases lining up with TRBD1. V shed 6 bases and J 8 bases; nucleotides not matched to a gene: 11. This CDR3 spans 15 amino acids. Germline V gene lookup returns CDR1 MNHEY and CDR2 SMNVEV (reference sequence). The CDR3, as DNA: TGTGCCAGCAGGGACCGGGACAGGGTTGGCGATGAGCAGTTCTTC. This sequence encodes CASRDRDRVGDEQFF.

The chain uses TRBV29-1 and TRBJ1-1, with 7 bases that match TRBD1. V dropped 7 bases and J dropped 1; count of bases not matched to a gene: 6. CDR1 is SQVTM and CDR2 is ANQGSEA in the germline V gene. CDR3 size: 13 residues. The chain's CDR3 is CSAWTGGNTEAFF. The CDR3 region has the DNA TGCAGCGCTTGGACAGGAGGGAACACTGAAGCTTTCTTT.

The chain joins TRBV28 to TRBJ1-5; D is perhaps TRBD1 (5 bases). Germline V gene lookup returns CDR1 MDHEN and CDR2 SYDVKM. The CDR3 spans 15 residues. Trimming stripped 7 bases from V and 0 bases from J, with 13 bases between. The CDR3 is CASTTAGPSNQPQHF. The DNA for the CDR3 is TGTGCCAGCACCACCGCGGGGCCTAGCAATCAGCCCCAGCATTTT.

The chain uses TRBV30 and TRBJ1-1; D gene uncertain. The CDR3 sequence is 11 residues long. Trimming took 0 bases from V and 7 from J, leaving 6 bases between them. CDR1 is GTSNPN and CDR2 is SVGIG in the germline V gene (reference sequence). The CDR3 loop is CAWSVDREAFF. CDR3 DNA sequence: TGTGCCTGGAGTGTAGACCGTGAAGCTTTCTTT.

The chain joins TRBV9 to TRBJ2-1; possibly TRBD2 for D (5 bases). Between the trimmed V and J ends, which lost 3 bases and 10 bases, there was a span of 17 bases. Looked up from germline, CDR1 is SGDLS and CDR2 is YYNGEE. This CDR3 is built from 14 residues. The CDR3 DNA reads TGTGCCAGCAGCGGAGGGAACGAAGGCGGGGAGCAGTTCTTC. This translates into CASSGGNEGGEQFF.

CDR3 loop: CASSAGITNQPQHF. In DNA form, the CDR3 reads TGTGCCAGCAGCGCCGGGATAACGAATCAGCCCCAGCATTTT. V gene TRBV28 combines with J gene TRBJ1-5, with D unclear. CDR3 length: 14 residues. V lost 6 bases and J 4 bases, leaving 13 bases between the germline ends. Germline values: CDR1 MDHEN, CDR2 SYDVKM.

The chain combines TRBV28 with TRBJ1-2; D is unresolved. CDR3 size: 12 residues. Germline V gene lookup returns CDR1 MDHEN and CDR2 SYDVKM. V shed 2 bases and J shed 5 bases, with 6 bases lying between them. The CDR3 region is CASSLGGYGYTF. For the CDR3, the DNA is TGTGCCAGCAGTTTAGGAGGTTATGGCTACACCTTC.

This sequence joins TRBV19 and TRBJ1-1; possibly TRBD1 for D (5 bases). V was pared by 6 bases and J by 1 base, with 15 bases between. Per the germline V gene, CDR1 is LNHDA and CDR2 is SQIVND (reference sequence). This CDR3 contains 15 residues. For the CDR3, the DNA is TGTGCCAGTAGAACCCCAGGTAGGGGGAACACTGAAGCTTTCTTT. Its protein is CASRTPGRGNTEAFF. The full variable domain, completed using reference TRBV19 and TRBJ1-1, is DGGITQSPKYLFRKEGQNVTLSCEQNLNHDAMYWYRQDPGQGLRLIYYSQIVNDFQKGDIAEGYSVSREKKESFPLTVTSAQKNPTAFYLCASRTPGRGNTEAFFGQGTRLTVV.

The chain couples TRBV7-8 to TRBJ2-3; D is undetermined. V was clipped by 3 bases and J by 0 bases, with 10 bases between them. This CDR3 is built from 15 residues. Germline values: CDR1 SGHVS, CDR2 FQNEAQ. In DNA form, the CDR3 reads TGTGCCAGCAGCTTGATGGGGTTGAGCACAGATACGCAGTATTTT. Amino acid sequence: CASSLMGLSTDTQYF.

The chain uses TRBV4-2 and TRBJ2-2; TRBD2 is a possible D gene (5 bases). The CDR3 sequence is 17 residues long. The germline CDR1 and CDR2 sequences are LGHNA and YNFKEQ. Trimming pared 3 bases from V and 8 bases from J, leaving 22 bases between. The CDR3 is CASSHPLPGSNLGELFF. Written as DNA, the CDR3 is TGTGCCAGCAGCCACCCCTTGCCGGGATCGAACCTAGGGGAGCTGTTTTTT.

The chain recombines TRBV2 with TRBJ2-1, with TRBD1 as a possible D gene (6 bases). There are 14 residues in the CDR3. Trimming left V 7 bases short and J 0 bases short, with 10 bases between. Germline V lookup: CDR1 SNHLY, CDR2 FYNNEI. The CDR3 bases are TGTGCCAGCACAGGACAGAGCTCCTACAATGAGCAGTTCTTC. Amino acid sequence: CASTGQSSYNEQFF.

V and J are TRBV27 and TRBJ1-1, with 8 positions matching TRBD1. V dropped 6 bases and J dropped 6; count of bases not matched to a gene: 6. CDR1 and CDR2 from the germline V gene are MNHEY and SMNVEV (reference sequence). The CDR3 runs to 13 residues. The CDR3 is CASSYPGGPEAFF. The CDR3 DNA sequence: TGTGCCAGCAGCTACCCAGGGGGCCCTGAAGCTTTCTTT.

This clone was found once. V is TRBV9 and J is TRBJ1-2, with 7 positions matching TRBD1. V shed 2 bases and J 0 bases; nucleotides not matched to a gene: 7. Germline assignment: CDR1 SGDLS and CDR2 YYNGEE. The CDR3 totals 16 residues. CDR3 DNA: TGTGCCAGCAGCGTCTCTATGGGACAGACTAACTATGGCTACACCTTC. This codes for CASSVSMGQTNYGYTF.

The chain combines TRBV2 with TRBJ2-1; 7 bases map to TRBD2. Germline CDR1 reads SNHLY; CDR2 reads FYNNEI. Trimming cost V 7 bases and J 5 bases; bases outside gene matches: 5. CDR3 length: 13 amino acids. The CDR3 region has the DNA TGTGCCAGCAAACGGGGGGACCACAATGAGCAGTTCTTC. Its translation: CASKRGDHNEQFF.

This clone has a handful of counts. The rearrangement uses TRBV11-2 and TRBJ2-1; 7 nucleotides line up with TRBD2. Unmatched junction bases numbered 16, after V lost 2 bases and J lost 6 bases. The CDR3 is made up of 18 amino acids. CDR1 is SGHAT, CDR2 FQNNGV, per germline. For the CDR3, the DNA is TGTGCCAGCAGCTTAATGCCCCTAGCGGCGACGTACAGCAATGAGCAGTTCTTC. This encodes CASSLMPLAATYSNEQFF. Full variable domain (remainder filled in from reference TRBV11-2 and TRBJ2-1): EAGVAQSPRYKIIEKRQSVAFWCNPISGHATLYWYQQILGQGPKLLIQFQNNGVVDDSQLPKDRFSAERLKGVDSTLKIQPAKLEDSAVYLCASSLMPLAATYSNEQFFGPGTRLTVL.

V usage is TRBV7-2 and J usage is TRBJ1-1, with TRBD1 matching 7 bases. CDR1 SGHTA and CDR2 FQGNSA come from the germline V gene. The CDR3 has 15 amino acids. With 1 base clipped from V and 5 bases from J, the junction kept 7 bases outside the gene matches. The CDR3 here is CASSLEGRGRTEAFF. The CDR3 DNA is TGTGCCAGCAGCTTAGAGGGCAGGGGGAGAACTGAAGCTTTCTTT.

V usage is TRBV6-1 and J usage is TRBJ2-1; D not certain. Germline-derived CDR1 and CDR2 are MNHNS and SASEGT. CDR3 size: 14 residues. V was pared by 1 base and J by 7 bases, with 11 bases between. The CDR3 is CASSEEGRRNEQFF. In DNA, the CDR3 is TGTGCCAGCAGTGAAGAAGGTCGCCGGAATGAGCAGTTCTTC.